These 12 T cell receptor beta chains originate from one sample sequenced in a study of blood T cell repertoires in COVID-19. Produced via immunoSEQ multiplex PCR; TCRdb's table is partial and in-frame only. This table has 160,000 or so clones, approximately 81% appearing once. The sample was peripheral blood. Every receptor here comes from a woman between 50 and 59 years old with COVID-19, enrolled during active disease.

The chain links TRBV4-1 to TRBJ1-1; maybe TRBD1 (5 bases). The CDR3 extends over 15 amino acids. Germline CDR1 is MGHRA and CDR2 is YSYEKL. The ends were cut back, 1 base at V and 1 base at J, with 10 bases in the middle. The CDR3 loop reads CASSQVTGTNTEAFF. The CDR3 DNA reads as TGCGCCAGCAGCCAAGTAACAGGTACGAACACTGAAGCTTTCTTT.

This clone was detected only once. The genes are TRBV19 and TRBJ2-2, with 9 bases fitting TRBD2. V lost 8 bases and J lost 2; bases outside the gene matches: 6. CDR3 length: 15 amino acids. Germline V gene data show CDR1 as LNHDA and CDR2 as SQIVND (reference sequence). The CDR3 region has the DNA TGTGCCAGTCGGTTAGCGGGGGCAAACACCGGGGAGCTGTTTTTT. Amino acid sequence: CASRLAGANTGELFF.

The chain links TRBV28 to TRBJ2-7; 7 nucleotides agree with TRBD1. With V trimmed by 8 bases and J by 3 bases, 7 bases remained unmatched. Germline V gene data show CDR1 as MDHEN and CDR2 as SYDVKM. The CDR3 is 13 amino acids. The DNA for the CDR3 is TGTGCCAGCCCTCGGGACAGAAACTACGAGCAGTACTTC. It translates to CASPRDRNYEQYF.

CDR3 sequence: CASSQDEIRGIETQYF. The CDR3 nucleotides read TGCGCCAGCAGCCAGGATGAAATTAGGGGTATCGAGACCCAGTACTTC. The chain recombines TRBV4-1 with TRBJ2-5, with D possibly TRBD1 on 5 matching bases. The V end lost 3 bases, the J end lost 5 bases, and 19 bases lay between the germline ends. Germline V gene sequence: CDR1 MGHRA, CDR2 YSYEKL. This CDR3 has 16 amino acids.

The rearrangement links TRBV7-6 to TRBJ2-5, with 11 bases fitting TRBD2. CDR1 is SGHVS and CDR2 is FNYEAQ in the germline V gene. V shed 4 bases, J shed 0 bases, and the junction held 4 bases outside the gene matches. This CDR3 spans 16 amino acids. The CDR3 bases are TGTGCCAGCAGCTGGGCGGGACTAGCGGACCAAGAGACCCAGTACTTC. Translation gives CASSWAGLADQETQYF.

The chain combines TRBV6-6 with TRBJ1-1, with TRBD1 as a possible D gene (6 bases). Germline V CDR1 and CDR2: MNHNY, SVGAGI (reference sequence). The V end was cut by 6 bases, the J end by 5 bases, with 10 bases between. This CDR3 has 12 residues. The DNA of the CDR3 is TGTGCCAGCAGGGAACAGGGTACTGAAGCTTTCTTT. This sequence encodes CASREQGTEAFF.

There are a few counts of this clone. The rearrangement links TRBV6-6 to TRBJ1-3; D unclear. This CDR3 contains 12 residues. V gave up 7 bases and J gave up 9 bases, with 13 bases separating them. The germline V gene has CDR1 MNHNY and CDR2 SVGAGI (reference sequence). The CDR3 here is CASTKAGITIYF. DNA for the CDR3: TGTGCCAGCACGAAAGCGGGGATCACCATATATTTT.

V usage is TRBV7-9 and J usage is TRBJ2-3; TRBD2 agrees at 8 bases. Trimming removed 2 bases from V and 4 bases from J; junction bases left unmatched: 2. Germline CDR1 is SEHNR and CDR2 is FQNEAQ (reference sequence). CDR3 size: 14 residues. CDR3 loop: CASSLSGGADTQYF. CDR3 sequence (DNA): TGTGCCAGCAGCTTAAGCGGGGGCGCAGATACGCAGTATTTT.

CDR3 bases: TGCGCCAGCACCGAGGATGTCAGCCGAGGGGCCAACGTCCTGACTTTC. Translation gives CASTEDVSRGANVLTF. This sequence joins TRBV5-1 and TRBJ2-6, with D unresolved. Deletions cut 6 bases from V and 4 bases from J, with 17 bases between. CDR1 and CDR2 (germline): SGHRS, YFSETQ. The CDR3 consists of 16 residues.

This clone occurred a few times. This chain joins TRBV12-3 or TRBV12-4 and TRBJ2-7; 10 positions match TRBD1. Unmatched junction bases numbered 5, after V lost 5 bases and J lost 7 bases. The CDR3 has 13 amino acids. The CDR3 loop reads CASSQDRGREQYF. CDR3 in DNA: TGTGCCAGCAGTCAAGACAGGGGGCGAGAGCAGTACTTC.

This clone was seen only once. V and J are TRBV28 and TRBJ1-5; D may be TRBD1 (6 bases). The germline CDR1 and CDR2 sequences are MDHEN and SYDVKM. V lost 5 bases, J lost 4 bases, and 15 bases lay in between. The CDR3 is 15 residues long. Here the CDR3 reads CASSPGPGTNQPQHF. The CDR3 nucleotides are TGTGCCAGCAGTCCGGGCCCGGGGACAAATCAGCCCCAGCATTTT.

The J gene is TRBJ1-2, the V gene TRBV11-2; D unclear. V dropped 4 bases and J dropped 8 bases, with 17 bases sitting between them. The CDR3 is 14 amino acids. Germline CDR1 and CDR2: SGHAT and FQNNGV. This CDR3 is CASSSQWHREGYTF. CDR3 nucleotide sequence: TGTGCCAGCAGCTCCCAATGGCACCGGGAGGGCTACACCTTC.